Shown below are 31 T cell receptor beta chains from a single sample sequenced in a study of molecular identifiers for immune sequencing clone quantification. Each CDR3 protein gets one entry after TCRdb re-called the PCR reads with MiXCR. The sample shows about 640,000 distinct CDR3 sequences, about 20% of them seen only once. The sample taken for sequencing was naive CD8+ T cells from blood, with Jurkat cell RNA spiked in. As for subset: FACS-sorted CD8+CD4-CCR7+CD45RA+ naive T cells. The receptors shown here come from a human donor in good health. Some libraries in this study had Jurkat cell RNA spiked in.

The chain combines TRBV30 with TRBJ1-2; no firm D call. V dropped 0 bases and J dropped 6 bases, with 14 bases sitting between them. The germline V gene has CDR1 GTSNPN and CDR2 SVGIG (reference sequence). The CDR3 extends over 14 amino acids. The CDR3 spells CAWSVPGRKDGYTF. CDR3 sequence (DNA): TGTGCCTGGAGTGTACCTGGAAGAAAGGATGGCTACACCTTC.

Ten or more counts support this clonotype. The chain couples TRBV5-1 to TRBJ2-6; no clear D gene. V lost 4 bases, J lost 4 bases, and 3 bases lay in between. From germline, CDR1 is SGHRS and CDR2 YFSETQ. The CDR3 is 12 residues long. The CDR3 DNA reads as TGCGCCAGCAGCGAAGGGGCCAACGTCCTGACTTTC. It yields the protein CASSEGANVLTF.

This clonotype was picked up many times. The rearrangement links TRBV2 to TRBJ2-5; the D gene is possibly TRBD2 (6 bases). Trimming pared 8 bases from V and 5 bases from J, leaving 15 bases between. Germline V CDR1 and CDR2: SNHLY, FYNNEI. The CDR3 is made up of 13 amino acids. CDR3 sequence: CASQGRGLETQYF. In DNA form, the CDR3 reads TGTGCCAGCCAGGGTCGGGGGTTGGAGACCCAGTACTTC.

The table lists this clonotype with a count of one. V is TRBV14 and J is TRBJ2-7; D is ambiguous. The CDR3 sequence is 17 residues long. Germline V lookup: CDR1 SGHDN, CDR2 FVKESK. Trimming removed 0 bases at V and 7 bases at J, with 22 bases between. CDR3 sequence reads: CASSQDRGPLSYNEQYF. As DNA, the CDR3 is TGTGCCAGCAGCCAAGACCGCGGACCCCTCTCCTACAATGAGCAGTACTTC.

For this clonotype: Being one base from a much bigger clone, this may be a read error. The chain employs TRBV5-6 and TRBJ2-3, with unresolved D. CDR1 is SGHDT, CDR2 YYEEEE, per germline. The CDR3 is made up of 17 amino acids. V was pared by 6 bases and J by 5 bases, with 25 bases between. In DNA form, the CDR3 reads TGTGCCAGCACCCATGGCCCCTCCTACGCCTCCGAAGATACGCAGTATTTT. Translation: CASTHGPSYASEDTQYF. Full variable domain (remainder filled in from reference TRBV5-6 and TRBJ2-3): DAGVTQSPTHLIKTRGQQVTLRCSPKSGHDTVSWYQQALGQGPQFIFQYYEEEERQRGNFPDRFSGHQFPNYSSELNVNALLLGDSALYLCASTHGPSYASEDTQYFGPGTRLTVL.

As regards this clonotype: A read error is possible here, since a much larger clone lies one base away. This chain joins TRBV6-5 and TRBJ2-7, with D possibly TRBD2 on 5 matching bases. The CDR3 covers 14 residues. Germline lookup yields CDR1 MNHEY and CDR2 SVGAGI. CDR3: CASSPRGGTYEQHF. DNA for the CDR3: TGTGCCAGCAGTCCACGAGGAGGAACCTACGAGCAGCACTTC.

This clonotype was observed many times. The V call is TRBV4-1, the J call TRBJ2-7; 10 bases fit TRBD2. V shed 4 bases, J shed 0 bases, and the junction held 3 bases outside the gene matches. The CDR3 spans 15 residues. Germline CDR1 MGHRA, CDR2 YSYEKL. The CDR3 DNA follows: TGCGCCAGCAGCCGGCTAGCGGGGGACTCCTACGAGCAGTACTTC. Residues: CASSRLAGDSYEQYF.

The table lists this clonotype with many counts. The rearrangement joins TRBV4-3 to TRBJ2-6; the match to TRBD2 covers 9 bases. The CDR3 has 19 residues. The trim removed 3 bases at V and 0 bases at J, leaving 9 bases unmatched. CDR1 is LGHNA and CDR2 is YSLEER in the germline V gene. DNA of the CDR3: TGCGCCAGCAGCCAGGTTGTACTAGCGGGTCCCTCTGGGGCCAACGTCCTGACTTTC. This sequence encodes CASSQVVLAGPSGANVLTF.

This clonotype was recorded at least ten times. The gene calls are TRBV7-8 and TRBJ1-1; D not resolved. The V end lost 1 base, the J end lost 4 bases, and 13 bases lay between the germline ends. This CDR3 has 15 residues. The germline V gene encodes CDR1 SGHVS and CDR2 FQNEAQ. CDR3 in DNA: TGTGCCAGCAGCTTAGGGCGGCAGGATAGCACTGAAGCTTTCTTT. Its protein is CASSLGRQDSTEAFF.

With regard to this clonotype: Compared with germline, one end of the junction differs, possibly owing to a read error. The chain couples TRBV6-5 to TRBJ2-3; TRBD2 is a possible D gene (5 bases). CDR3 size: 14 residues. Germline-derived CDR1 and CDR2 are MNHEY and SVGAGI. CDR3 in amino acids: CACSWRASTDTQYF. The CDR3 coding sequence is TGCGCCTGCAGTTGGCGGGCCAGCACAGATACGCAGTATTTT.

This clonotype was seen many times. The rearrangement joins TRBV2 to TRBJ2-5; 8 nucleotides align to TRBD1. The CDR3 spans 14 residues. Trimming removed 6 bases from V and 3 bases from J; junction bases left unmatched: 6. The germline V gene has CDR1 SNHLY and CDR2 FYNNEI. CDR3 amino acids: CASSPGQEKETQYF. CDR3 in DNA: TGTGCCAGCAGCCCGGGACAGGAAAAAGAGACCCAGTACTTC.

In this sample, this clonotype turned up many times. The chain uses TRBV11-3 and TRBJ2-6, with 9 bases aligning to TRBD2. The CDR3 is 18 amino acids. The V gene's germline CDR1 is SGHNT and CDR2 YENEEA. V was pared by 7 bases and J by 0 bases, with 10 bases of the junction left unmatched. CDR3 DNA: TGTGCCAGCAAACCTTCTAGCGGGGATTTCTCTGGGGCCAACGTCCTGACTTTC. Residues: CASKPSSGDFSGANVLTF.

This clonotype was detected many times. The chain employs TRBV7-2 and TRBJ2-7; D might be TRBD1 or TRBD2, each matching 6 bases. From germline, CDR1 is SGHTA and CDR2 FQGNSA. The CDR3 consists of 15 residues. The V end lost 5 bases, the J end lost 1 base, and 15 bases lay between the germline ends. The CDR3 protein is CASSPPTGLSYEQYF. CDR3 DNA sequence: TGTGCCAGCAGCCCGCCGACAGGACTATCCTACGAGCAGTACTTC.

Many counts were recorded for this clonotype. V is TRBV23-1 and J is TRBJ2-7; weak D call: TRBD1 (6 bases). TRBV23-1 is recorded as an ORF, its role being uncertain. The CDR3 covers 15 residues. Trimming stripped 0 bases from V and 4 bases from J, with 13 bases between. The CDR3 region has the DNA TGCGCCAGCAGTCAATCTATAGTCAGGGGATACGAGCAGTACTTC. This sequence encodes CASSQSIVRGYEQYF.

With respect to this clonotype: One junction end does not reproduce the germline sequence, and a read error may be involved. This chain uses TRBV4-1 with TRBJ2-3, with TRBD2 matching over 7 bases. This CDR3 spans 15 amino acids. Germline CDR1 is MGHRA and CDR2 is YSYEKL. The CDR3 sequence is CASGQDAGVPDTQYF. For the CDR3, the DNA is TGCGCCAGCGGCCAAGATGCGGGAGTACCTGATACGCAGTATTTT.

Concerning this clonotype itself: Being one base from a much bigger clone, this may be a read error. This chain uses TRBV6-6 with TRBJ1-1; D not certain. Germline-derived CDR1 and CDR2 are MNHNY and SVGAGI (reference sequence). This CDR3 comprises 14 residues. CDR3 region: CASSYSSGNTGAFF. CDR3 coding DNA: TGTGCCAGCAGTTACTCGTCTGGGAACACTGGAGCTTTCTTT.

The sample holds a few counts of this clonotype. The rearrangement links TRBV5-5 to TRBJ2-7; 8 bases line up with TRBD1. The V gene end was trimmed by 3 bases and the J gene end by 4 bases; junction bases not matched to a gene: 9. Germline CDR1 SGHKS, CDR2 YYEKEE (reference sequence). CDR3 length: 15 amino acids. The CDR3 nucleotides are TGTGCCAGCAGCTCACCGGGACAGGTGATATACGAGCAGTACTTC. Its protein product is CASSSPGQVIYEQYF.

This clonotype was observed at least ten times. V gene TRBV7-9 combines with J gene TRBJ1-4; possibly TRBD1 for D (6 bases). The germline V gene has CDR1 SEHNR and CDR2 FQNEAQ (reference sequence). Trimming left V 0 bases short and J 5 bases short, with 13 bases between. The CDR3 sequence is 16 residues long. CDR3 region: CASSLAWAGENEKLFF. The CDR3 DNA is TGTGCCAGCAGCTTAGCATGGGCAGGGGAAAATGAAAAACTGTTTTTT.

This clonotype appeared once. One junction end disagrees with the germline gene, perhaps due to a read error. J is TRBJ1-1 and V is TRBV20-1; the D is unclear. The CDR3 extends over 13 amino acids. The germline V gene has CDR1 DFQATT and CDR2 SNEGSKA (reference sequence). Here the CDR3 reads CSAREGLNTEAVF. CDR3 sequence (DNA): TGCAGTGCTAGAGAGGGATTGAACACTGAAGCTGTCTTT.

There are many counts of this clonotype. Written as DNA, the CDR3 is TGTGCCAGCAGCTCCACAGGGCCGAACACTGAAGCTTTCTTT. This gives the protein CASSSTGPNTEAFF. The V call is TRBV7-9, the J call TRBJ1-1, with D perhaps matching TRBD1 (6 bases). This CDR3 is 14 amino acids long. CDR1 and CDR2 (germline): SEHNR, FQNEAQ (reference sequence). The V end lost 4 bases, the J end lost 1 base, and 10 bases lay between the germline ends.

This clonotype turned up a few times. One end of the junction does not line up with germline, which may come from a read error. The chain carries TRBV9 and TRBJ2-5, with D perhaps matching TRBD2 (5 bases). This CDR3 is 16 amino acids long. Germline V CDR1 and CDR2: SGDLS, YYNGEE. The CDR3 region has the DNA TGTGCCAGCAGCGTAGGCCTAAGCGGACTCCAAGAGACCCTGTACTTC. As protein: CASSVGLSGLQETLYF.

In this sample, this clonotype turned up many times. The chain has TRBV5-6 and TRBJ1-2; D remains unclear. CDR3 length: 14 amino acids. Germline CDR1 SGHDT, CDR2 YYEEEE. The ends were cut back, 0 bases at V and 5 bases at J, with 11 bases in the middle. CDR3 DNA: TGTGCCAGCAGCTTGGTTCTTGTCAATTATGGCTACACCTTC. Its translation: CASSLVLVNYGYTF.

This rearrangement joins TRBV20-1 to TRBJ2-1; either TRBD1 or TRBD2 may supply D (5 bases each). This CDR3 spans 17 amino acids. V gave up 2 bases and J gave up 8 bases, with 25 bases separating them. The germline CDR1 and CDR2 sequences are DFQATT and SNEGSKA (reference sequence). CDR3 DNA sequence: TGCAGTGCTAGACGCCCCCCCGAGACGGGGCCCCTCGATGAGCAGTTCTTC. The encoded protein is CSARRPPETGPLDEQFF.

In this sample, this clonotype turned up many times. The CDR3 DNA is TGCGCCAGCAGCCAAGGGGTCGCGACAGGGGCCCAAGAGACCCAGTACTTC. Its protein product is CASSQGVATGAQETQYF. V and J are TRBV4-1 and TRBJ2-5; 8 bases are a match to TRBD1. After removal of 1 base from V and 1 base from J, the junction contained 8 bases not matched to a gene. In germline, CDR1 is MGHRA, CDR2 YSYEKL. The CDR3 runs 17 residues.

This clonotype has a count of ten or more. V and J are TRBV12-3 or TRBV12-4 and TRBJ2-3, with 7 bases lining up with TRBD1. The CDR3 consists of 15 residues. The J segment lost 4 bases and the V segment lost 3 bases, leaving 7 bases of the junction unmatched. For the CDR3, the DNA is TGTGCCAGCAGTTTTAAGGGGGCCGGGTCAGATACGCAGTATTTT. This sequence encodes CASSFKGAGSDTQYF.

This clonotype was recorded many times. CDR3: CASSFWTAGANVLTF. CDR3 nucleotide sequence: TGTGCCAGCAGCTTCTGGACAGCCGGGGCCAACGTCCTGACTTTC. This chain uses TRBV5-4 with TRBJ2-6; perhaps TRBD1 as D (6 bases). V shed 2 bases and J shed 4 bases, with 10 bases lying between them. Germline lookup yields CDR1 SGHNT and CDR2 YYREEE (reference sequence). The CDR3 has 15 amino acids.

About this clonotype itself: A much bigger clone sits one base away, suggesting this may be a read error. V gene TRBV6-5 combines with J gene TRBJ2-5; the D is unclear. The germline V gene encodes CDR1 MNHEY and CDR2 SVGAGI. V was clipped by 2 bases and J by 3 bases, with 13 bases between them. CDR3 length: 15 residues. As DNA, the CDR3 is TGTGCCAGCAGTTACCTTGGGTCTAGAGAAGAGACCCAGTACTTC. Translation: CASSYLGSREETQYF.

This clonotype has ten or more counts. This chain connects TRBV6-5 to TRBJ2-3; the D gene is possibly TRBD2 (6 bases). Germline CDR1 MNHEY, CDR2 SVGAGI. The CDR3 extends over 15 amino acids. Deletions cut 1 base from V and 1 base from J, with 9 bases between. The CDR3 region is CASSYWASGTDTQYF. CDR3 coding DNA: TGTGCCAGCAGTTACTGGGCTAGCGGCACAGATACGCAGTATTTT.

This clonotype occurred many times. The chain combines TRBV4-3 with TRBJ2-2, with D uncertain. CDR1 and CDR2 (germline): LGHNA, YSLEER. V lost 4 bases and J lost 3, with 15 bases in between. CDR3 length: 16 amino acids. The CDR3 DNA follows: TGCGCCAGCAGCCCTGGAAGTTTTAGGGACACCGGGGAGCTGTTTTTT. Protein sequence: CASSPGSFRDTGELFF.

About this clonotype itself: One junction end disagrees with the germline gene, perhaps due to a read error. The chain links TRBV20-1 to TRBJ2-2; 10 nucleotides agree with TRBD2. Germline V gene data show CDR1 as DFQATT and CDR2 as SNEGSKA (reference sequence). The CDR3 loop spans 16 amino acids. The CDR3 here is CGARDGLAVNTGELFF. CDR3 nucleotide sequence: TGCGGTGCTAGAGACGGACTAGCGGTTAACACCGGGGAGCTGTTTTTT.

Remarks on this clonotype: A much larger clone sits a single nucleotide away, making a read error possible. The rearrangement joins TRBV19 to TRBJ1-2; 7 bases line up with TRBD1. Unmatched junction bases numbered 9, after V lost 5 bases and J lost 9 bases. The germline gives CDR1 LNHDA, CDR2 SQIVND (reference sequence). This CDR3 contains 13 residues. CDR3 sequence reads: CASSPPGGRSYTF. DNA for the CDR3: TGTGCCAGTAGTCCTCCAGGGGGTCGGAGCTACACCTTC.